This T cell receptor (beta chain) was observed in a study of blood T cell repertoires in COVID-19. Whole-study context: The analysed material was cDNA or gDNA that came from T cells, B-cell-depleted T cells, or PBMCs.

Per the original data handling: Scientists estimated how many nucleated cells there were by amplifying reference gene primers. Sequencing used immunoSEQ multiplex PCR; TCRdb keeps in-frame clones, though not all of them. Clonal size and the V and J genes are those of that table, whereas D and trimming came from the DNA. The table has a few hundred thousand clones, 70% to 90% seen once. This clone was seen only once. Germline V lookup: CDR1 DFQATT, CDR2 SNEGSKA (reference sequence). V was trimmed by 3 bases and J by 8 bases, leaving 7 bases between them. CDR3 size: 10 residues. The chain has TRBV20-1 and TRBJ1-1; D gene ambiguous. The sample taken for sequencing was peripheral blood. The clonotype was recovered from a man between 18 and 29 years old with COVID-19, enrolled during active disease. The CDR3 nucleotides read TGCAGTGCTAGGTTAGTGGAAGCTTTCTTT. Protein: CSARLVEAFF.